A single sample is the source of the 28 T cell receptor beta chains below, sequenced in a study of spatial heterogeneity in lung cancer. In TCRdb, the 5' RACE reads were re-called with MiXCR into one record per CDR3 protein. This table has more than 75,000 distinct CDR3 sequences, around 19% appearing once. Documented time point: blood at routine non-recurrence follow-up after resection. The sequencing here drew on PBMCs, taken at follow-up. The receptor source for this set is a male donor with early-stage non-small cell lung cancer.

This sequence joins TRBV9 and TRBJ2-3; 10 bases are shared with TRBD2. Germline V gene data show CDR1 as SGDLS and CDR2 as YYNGEE. The V and J ends lost 4 bases and 1 base, in that order; junction bases with no gene match: 6. The CDR3 covers 16 residues. CDR3 loop: CASSPRAGGRTDTQYF. CDR3 DNA: TGTGCCAGCAGCCCCCGAGCGGGGGGGCGCACAGATACGCAGTATTTT.

This clonotype showed up just a few times. The rearrangement uses TRBV6-1 and TRBJ1-1; D gene ambiguous. V shed 10 bases and J shed 3 bases, with 12 bases lying between them. This CDR3 is built from 12 residues. Germline CDR1 is MNHNS and CDR2 is SASEGT. CDR3: CAIATIDTEAFF. DNA for the CDR3: TGTGCCATCGCGACCATCGACACTGAAGCTTTCTTT.

CDR3 protein: CASSQPRYGTGGYEQYF. The DNA of the CDR3 is TGTGCCAGCAGCCAACCGCGCTACGGGACAGGGGGATACGAGCAGTACTTC. The chain employs TRBV4-2 and TRBJ2-7; 11 nucleotides match TRBD1. Per germline, CDR1 LGHNA and CDR2 YNFKEQ. The ends lost 2 bases at V and 4 bases at J; junction bases unmatched: 10. There are 17 residues in the CDR3.

The chain links TRBV14 to TRBJ2-7; no firm D call. This CDR3 has 13 residues. Germline V CDR1 and CDR2: SGHDN, FVKESK. V lost 1 base to trimming and J lost 3 bases, with 7 bases between them. Written as DNA, the CDR3 is TGTGCCAGCAGCCAAGTCCTCTTCTACGAGCAGTACGTC. This translates into CASSQVLFYEQYV.

The rearrangement joins TRBV7-3 to TRBJ2-4; perhaps TRBD2 as D (5 bases). Germline V gene data show CDR1 as SGHTA and CDR2 as FQGTGA. Trimming took off 1 base at V and 6 bases at J, with 13 bases between the two ends. The CDR3 consists of 15 residues. The CDR3 sequence is CASSLKVGLANIQYF. In DNA form, the CDR3 reads TGTGCCAGCAGCTTAAAGGTCGGACTGGCAAACATTCAGTACTTC.

In this sample, this clonotype turned up a few times. The genes are TRBV29-1 and TRBJ2-5, with a tentative D call TRBD1 (6 bases). The CDR3 extends over 13 amino acids. Germline CDR1 SQVTM, CDR2 ANQGSEA. V lost 7 bases, J lost 2 bases, and 14 bases lay in between. Here the CDR3 DNA reads TGCAGCGGGGGCGGACAGTCTCAAGAGACCCAGTACTTC. Residues: CSGGGQSQETQYF.

In its sample, this clonotype was seen once. The V gene is TRBV5-1, the J gene TRBJ1-5, with 8 bases fitting TRBD1. With V trimmed by 4 bases and J by 2 bases, 11 bases remained unmatched. Germline V gene lookup returns CDR1 SGHRS and CDR2 YFSETQ. The CDR3 is 17 residues long. CDR3 sequence: CASSKRQGIAGNQPQHF. CDR3 sequence (DNA): TGCGCCAGCAGCAAAAGACAGGGGATCGCCGGCAATCAGCCCCAGCATTTT.

Here the CDR3 reads CASSLALSRMNTEAFF. The CDR3 DNA follows: TGCGCCAGCAGCTTGGCTCTTAGCAGAATGAACACTGAAGCTTTCTTT. The J gene is TRBJ1-1, the V gene TRBV5-1; D is uncertain. Germline V gene data show CDR1 as SGHRS and CDR2 as YFSETQ. Trimming pared 0 bases from V and 0 bases from J, leaving 12 bases between. The CDR3 sequence is 16 residues long.

This chain's CDR3 is CASSTTPGPYGYTF. CDR3 nucleotide sequence: TGTGCCAGCAGCACGACTCCGGGACCCTATGGCTACACCTTC. This chain uses TRBV9 with TRBJ1-2; tentatively, D is TRBD1 (5 bases). Germline V gene lookup returns CDR1 SGDLS and CDR2 YYNGEE. This CDR3 is built from 14 residues. Trimming took 4 bases from V and 4 from J, leaving 14 bases between them.

This clonotype has a handful of counts. This sequence joins TRBV28 and TRBJ2-3, with D tentatively TRBD1 or TRBD2 (5 bases each). Germline V gene lookup returns CDR1 MDHEN and CDR2 SYDVKM. V was trimmed by 6 bases and J by 5 bases, leaving 18 bases between them. The CDR3 is made up of 15 amino acids. The CDR3: CASRSPVGGIDTQYF. The CDR3 nucleotides read TGTGCCAGCAGGTCCCCCGTTGGGGGTATAGATACGCAGTATTTT.

This clonotype was observed a handful of times. This CDR3 is CSARDGREQYF. As DNA, the CDR3 is TGCAGTGCTAGAGATGGACGTGAGCAGTACTTC. The chain uses TRBV20-1 and TRBJ2-7, with unresolved D. This CDR3 is 11 amino acids long. Trimming cost V 0 bases and J 7 bases, with 7 bases left between them. Germline CDR1 is DFQATT and CDR2 is SNEGSKA (reference sequence).

This clonotype was seen more than once but under ten times. The chain combines TRBV4-1 with TRBJ2-1; the D is unclear. Per germline, CDR1 MGHRA and CDR2 YSYEKL. The V gene lost 1 base and the J gene lost 8 bases, with 6 bases spanning the gap. CDR3 size: 12 residues. CDR3 region: CASSQGNDEQFF. DNA for the CDR3: TGCGCCAGCAGCCAAGGTAACGATGAGCAGTTCTTC.

The V gene is TRBV28, the J gene TRBJ1-6, with TRBD1 identical over 9 bases. CDR3 length equals 14 residues. Germline CDR1 reads MDHEN; CDR2 reads SYDVKM. The J segment lost 7 bases and the V segment lost 7 bases, leaving 5 bases of the junction unmatched. The CDR3 sequence is CASIPGQGNSPLHF. The CDR3 DNA is TGTGCCAGCATCCCGGGACAGGGAAATTCACCCCTCCACTTT.

Ten or more counts support this clonotype. This chain joins TRBV27 and TRBJ1-1; a weak D match, TRBD1 (5 bases). This CDR3 is built from 15 residues. Germline CDR1 and CDR2: MNHEY and SMNVEV (reference sequence). Trimming took 5 bases from V and 3 from J, leaving 16 bases between them. The CDR3 is CASSPLRMGDTEAFF. CDR3 DNA sequence: TGTGCCAGCAGTCCCCTCCGCATGGGGGACACTGAAGCTTTCTTT.

V and J are TRBV5-6 and TRBJ2-7; 9 bases are shared with TRBD1. From germline, CDR1 is SGHDT and CDR2 YYEEEE. The CDR3 contains 16 residues. The V gene end was trimmed by 4 bases and the J gene end by 3 bases; junction bases not matched to a gene: 11. CDR3 bases: TGTGCCAGCAGCCAAGTCCGTGACAGGGGGTTCTACGAGCAGTACTTC. Encoded protein: CASSQVRDRGFYEQYF.

This clonotype occurred a few times. The V and J genes are TRBV7-8 and TRBJ2-7; TRBD1 matches at 8 bases. Unmatched junction bases numbered 3, after V lost 5 bases and J lost 3 bases. CDR3 length: 13 residues. The germline gives CDR1 SGHVS, CDR2 FQNEAQ. CDR3: CASSEDRVYEQYV. The DNA of the CDR3 is TGTGCCAGCAGCGAGGACAGGGTCTACGAGCAGTACGTC.

This clonotype was seen ten or more times. The chain is built from TRBV10-3 and TRBJ2-4; 7 nucleotides align to TRBD1. This CDR3 is built from 16 residues. Germline assignment: CDR1 ENHRY and CDR2 SYGVKD. J lost 8 bases, V lost 2 bases, and 12 bases had no gene match. The CDR3 reads CAISEETGQRNYIQYF. In nucleotides, the CDR3 is TGTGCCATCAGTGAGGAAACGGGACAGAGAAATTACATTCAGTACTTC.

The V and J genes are TRBV12-3 or TRBV12-4 and TRBJ2-1; 8 bases map to TRBD1. The CDR3 totals 15 residues. The J segment lost 1 base and the V segment lost 7 bases, leaving 6 bases of the junction unmatched. The CDR3, as DNA: TGTGCCAGCACCCCCCGACAGGGGTCCTACAATGAGCAGTTCTTC. Translation: CASTPRQGSYNEQFF.

This clonotype was counted between two and nine times. The CDR3 DNA reads as TGTGCCAGCAGCTTATTGGGACAGAGGAATTCACCCCTCCACTTT. Residues: CASSLLGQRNSPLHF. This chain connects TRBV7-8 to TRBJ1-6; 7 nucleotides line up with TRBD1. Germline assignment: CDR1 SGHVS and CDR2 FQNEAQ. V trimming: 2 bases; J trimming: 7 bases; junction bases outside the gene matches: 5. The CDR3 loop spans 15 amino acids.

The rearrangement joins TRBV9 to TRBJ2-3; 9 nucleotides match TRBD2. There are 16 residues in the CDR3. The V segment lost 3 bases and the J segment 1 base; nucleotides outside the gene matches: 6. From germline, CDR1 is SGDLS and CDR2 YYNGEE. CDR3 sequence reads: CASSDLAGPGTDTQYF. For the CDR3, the DNA is TGTGCCAGCAGCGACCTAGCGGGGCCGGGCACAGATACGCAGTATTTT.

CDR3 DNA sequence: TGCGCCAGCAGCCAAGGAGGGACAGCGAATGAAAAACTGTTTTTT. This translates into CASSQGGTANEKLFF. This rearrangement joins TRBV4-3 to TRBJ1-4; 7 nucleotides agree with TRBD1. The CDR3 totals 15 residues. From germline, CDR1 is LGHNA and CDR2 YSLEER. The V gene end was trimmed by 1 base and the J gene end by 5 bases; junction bases not matched to a gene: 4.

The rearrangement uses TRBV29-1 and TRBJ1-2, with 7 bases fitting TRBD1. J was trimmed by 6 bases and V by 6 bases; bases with no gene match: 7. Germline CDR1 SQVTM, CDR2 ANQGSEA. CDR3 size: 12 residues. As DNA, the CDR3 is TGCAGCGTGTGGGACAGTGGCGATGGCTACACCTTC. Protein: CSVWDSGDGYTF.

In this sample, this clonotype turned up a few times. The gene calls are TRBV19 and TRBJ1-5, with D possibly matching TRBD1 (6 bases). The V gene lost 6 bases and the J gene lost 5 bases, with 17 bases spanning the gap. CDR3 size: 15 residues. The germline V gene encodes CDR1 LNHDA and CDR2 SQIVND (reference sequence). CDR3 nucleotide sequence: TGTGCCAGTAGCCCACAGGGTCAAATGCATCAGCCCCAGCATTTT. Protein sequence: CASSPQGQMHQPQHF.

The chain couples TRBV20-1 to TRBJ2-1; 7 bases map to TRBD2. This CDR3 is 14 amino acids long. Germline V CDR1 and CDR2: DFQATT, SNEGSKA (reference sequence). The V segment lost 3 bases and the J segment 7 bases; nucleotides outside the gene matches: 9. CDR3 region: CSASNAGVGNEQFF. CDR3 DNA: TGCAGTGCTAGTAACGCGGGGGTAGGGAATGAGCAGTTCTTC.

This clonotype showed up just a few times. The chain joins TRBV5-6 to TRBJ2-4; 7 bases map to TRBD2. CDR3 length: 19 residues. The ends lost 4 bases at V and 0 bases at J; junction bases unmatched: 16. CDR1 and CDR2 from the germline V gene are SGHDT and YYEEEE. The CDR3 DNA sequence: TGTGCCAGCAGCCCCGGCGGGCTAGCGGATAAATTAGCCAAAAACATTCAGTACTTC. This gives the protein CASSPGGLADKLAKNIQYF.

This clonotype came up a few times. This chain links TRBV7-8 with TRBJ1-2, with TRBD1 matching 8 bases. From germline, CDR1 is SGHVS and CDR2 FQNEAQ. Losses at the gene ends were 1 base for V and 6 bases for J; bases not matched to a gene: 4. CDR3 size: 14 residues. CDR3 sequence (DNA): TGTGCCAGCAGCTTAGGAAGGACAGGGAATGGCTACACCTTC. Translated: CASSLGRTGNGYTF.

This clonotype was counted between two and nine times. Just one base apart from a much larger clone, this may be a read error. V and J are TRBV7-9 and TRBJ2-2, with D unclear. Between the trimmed V and J ends, which lost 2 bases and 4 bases, there was a span of 8 bases. The CDR3 consists of 14 residues. Germline loops: CDR1 SEHNR, CDR2 FQNEAQ (reference sequence). The CDR3 spells CASSLNSPTGELFF. CDR3 nucleotide sequence: TGTGCCAGCAGCTTAAACAGTCCCACCGGGGAGCTGTTTTTT.

The chain couples TRBV12-3 or TRBV12-4 to TRBJ2-2; D may be TRBD1 (5 bases). With 5 bases removed from V and 5 bases from J, the gap between germline ends came to 9 bases. This CDR3 comprises 13 residues. The CDR3 bases are TGTGCCAGCAGTCGTACAGGTACCGGGGAGCTGTTTTTT. Its translation is CASSRTGTGELFF.